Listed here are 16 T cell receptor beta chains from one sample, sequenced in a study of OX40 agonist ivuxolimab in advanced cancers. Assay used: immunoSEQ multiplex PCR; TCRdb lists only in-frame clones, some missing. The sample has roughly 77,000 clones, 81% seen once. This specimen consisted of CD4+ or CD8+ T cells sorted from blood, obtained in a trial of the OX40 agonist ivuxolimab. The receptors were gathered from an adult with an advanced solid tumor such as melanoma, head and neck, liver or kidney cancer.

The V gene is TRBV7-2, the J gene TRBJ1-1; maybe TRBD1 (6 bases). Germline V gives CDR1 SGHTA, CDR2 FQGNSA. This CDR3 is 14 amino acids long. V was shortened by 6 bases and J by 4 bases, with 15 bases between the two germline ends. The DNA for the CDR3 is TGTGCCAGCAGTGAACAGGGATCGGGCACTGAAGCTTTCTTT. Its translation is CASSEQGSGTEAFF.

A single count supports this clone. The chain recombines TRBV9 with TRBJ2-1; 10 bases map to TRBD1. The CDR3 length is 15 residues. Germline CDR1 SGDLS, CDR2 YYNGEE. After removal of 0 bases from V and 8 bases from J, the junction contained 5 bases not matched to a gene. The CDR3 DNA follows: TGTGCCAGCAGCGTAGAGGGACAGGGGTATTATGAGCAGTTCTTC. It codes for CASSVEGQGYYEQFF.

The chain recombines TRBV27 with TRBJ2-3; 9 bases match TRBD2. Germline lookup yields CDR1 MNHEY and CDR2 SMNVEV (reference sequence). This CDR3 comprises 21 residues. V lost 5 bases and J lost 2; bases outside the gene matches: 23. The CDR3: CASSTHYRDALTSGPTDTQYF. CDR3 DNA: TGTGCCAGCAGTACGCATTACCGGGACGCACTGACTAGCGGCCCCACAGATACGCAGTATTTT.

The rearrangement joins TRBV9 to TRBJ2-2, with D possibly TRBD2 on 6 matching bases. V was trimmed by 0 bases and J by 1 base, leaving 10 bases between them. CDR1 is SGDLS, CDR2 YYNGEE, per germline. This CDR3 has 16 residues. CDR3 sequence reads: CASSVDGGKNTGELFF. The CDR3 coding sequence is TGTGCCAGCAGCGTAGATGGCGGGAAGAACACCGGGGAGCTGTTTTTT.

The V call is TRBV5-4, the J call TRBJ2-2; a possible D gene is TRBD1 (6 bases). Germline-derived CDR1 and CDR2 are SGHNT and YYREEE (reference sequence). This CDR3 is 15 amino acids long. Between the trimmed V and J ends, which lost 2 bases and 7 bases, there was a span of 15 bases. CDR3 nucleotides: TGTGCCAGCAGCTTTCTGGGGGCGCAGGTCGGGGAGCTGTTTTTT. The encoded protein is CASSFLGAQVGELFF. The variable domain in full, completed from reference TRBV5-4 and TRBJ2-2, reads ETGVTQSPTHLIKTRGQQVTLRCSSQSGHNTVSWYQQALGQGPQFIFQYYREEENGRGNFPPRFSGLQFPNYSSELNVNALELDDSALYLCASSFLGAQVGELFFGEGSRLTVL.

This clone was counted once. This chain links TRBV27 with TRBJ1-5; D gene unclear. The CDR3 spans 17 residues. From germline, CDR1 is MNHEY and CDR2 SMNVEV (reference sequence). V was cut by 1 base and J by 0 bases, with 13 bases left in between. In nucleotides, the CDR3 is TGTGCCAGCAGTTTATACGTTACGGGAGGTAGCAATCAGCCCCAGCATTTT. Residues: CASSLYVTGGSNQPQHF.

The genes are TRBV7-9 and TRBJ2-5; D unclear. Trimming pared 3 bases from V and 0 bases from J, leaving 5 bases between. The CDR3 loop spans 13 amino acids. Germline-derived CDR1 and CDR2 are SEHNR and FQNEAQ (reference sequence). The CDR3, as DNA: TGTGCCAGCAGCTTTGAGAACCAAGAGACCCAGTACTTC. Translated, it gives CASSFENQETQYF.

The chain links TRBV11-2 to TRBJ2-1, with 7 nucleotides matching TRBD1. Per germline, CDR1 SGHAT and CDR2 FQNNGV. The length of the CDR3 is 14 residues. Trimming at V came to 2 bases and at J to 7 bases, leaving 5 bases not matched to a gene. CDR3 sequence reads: CASSLTGTENEQFF. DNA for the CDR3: TGTGCCAGCAGCTTAACCGGGACAGAAAATGAGCAGTTCTTC.

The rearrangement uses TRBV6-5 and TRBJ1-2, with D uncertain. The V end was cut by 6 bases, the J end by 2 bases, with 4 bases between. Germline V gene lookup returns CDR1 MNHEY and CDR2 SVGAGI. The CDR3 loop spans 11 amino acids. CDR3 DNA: TGTGCCAGCAGGGCCAACTATGGCTACACCTTC. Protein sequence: CASRANYGYTF.

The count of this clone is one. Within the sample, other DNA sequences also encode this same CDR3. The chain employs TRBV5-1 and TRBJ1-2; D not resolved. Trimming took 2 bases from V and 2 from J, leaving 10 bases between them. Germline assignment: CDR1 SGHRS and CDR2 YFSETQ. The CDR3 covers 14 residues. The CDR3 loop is CASSFETPNYGYTF. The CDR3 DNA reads TGCGCCAGCAGCTTTGAGACTCCGAACTATGGCTACACCTTC.

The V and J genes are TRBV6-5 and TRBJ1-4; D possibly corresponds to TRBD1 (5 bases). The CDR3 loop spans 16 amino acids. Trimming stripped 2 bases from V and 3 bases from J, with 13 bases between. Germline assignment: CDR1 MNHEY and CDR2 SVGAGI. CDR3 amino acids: CASSYTQTASNEKLFF. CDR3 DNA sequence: TGTGCCAGCAGTTACACACAGACAGCCTCTAATGAAAAACTGTTTTTT.

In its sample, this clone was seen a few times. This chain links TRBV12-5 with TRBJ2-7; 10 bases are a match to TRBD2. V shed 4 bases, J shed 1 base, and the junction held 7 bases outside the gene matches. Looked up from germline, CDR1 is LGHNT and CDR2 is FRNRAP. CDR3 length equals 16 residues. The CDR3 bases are TGTGCTAGTGGTTCATCGACTAGCGGGCTGTCCTACGAGCAGTACTTC. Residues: CASGSSTSGLSYEQYF.

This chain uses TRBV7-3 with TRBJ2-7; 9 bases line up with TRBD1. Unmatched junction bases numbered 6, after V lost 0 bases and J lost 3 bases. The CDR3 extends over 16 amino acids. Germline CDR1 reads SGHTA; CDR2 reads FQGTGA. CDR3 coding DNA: TGTGCCAGCAGCTTAACCCATTCGGGACAGGGCTACGAGCAGTACTTC. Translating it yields CASSLTHSGQGYEQYF. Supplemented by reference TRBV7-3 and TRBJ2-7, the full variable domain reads GAGVSQTPSNKVTEKGKYVELRCDPISGHTALYWYRQSLGQGPEFLIYFQGTGAADDSGLPNDRFFAVRPEGSVSTLKIQRTERGDSAVYLCASSLTHSGQGYEQYFGPGTRLTVT.

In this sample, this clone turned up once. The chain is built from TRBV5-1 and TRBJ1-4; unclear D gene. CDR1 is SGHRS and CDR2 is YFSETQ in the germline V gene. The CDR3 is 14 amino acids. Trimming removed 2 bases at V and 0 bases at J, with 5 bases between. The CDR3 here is CASSFSATNEKLFF. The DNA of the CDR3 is TGCGCCAGCAGCTTCTCTGCAACTAATGAAAAACTGTTTTTT.

The CDR3 coding sequence is TGTGCCAGTATGAGGACAGGGGGCGATGAAAAACTGTTTTTT. Protein sequence: CASMRTGGDEKLFF. The rearrangement links TRBV19 to TRBJ1-4; 11 nucleotides agree with TRBD1. V trimming: 7 bases; J trimming: 6 bases; junction bases outside the gene matches: 4. CDR1 and CDR2 (germline): LNHDA, SQIVND (reference sequence). This CDR3 region has 14 residues.

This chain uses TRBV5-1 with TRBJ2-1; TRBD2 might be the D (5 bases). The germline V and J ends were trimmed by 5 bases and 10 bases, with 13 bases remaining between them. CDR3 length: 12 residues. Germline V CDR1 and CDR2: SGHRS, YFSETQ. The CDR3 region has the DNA TGCGCCAGCAGTCGCGGGCCTCGGGAGCAGTTCTTC. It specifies CASSRGPREQFF.